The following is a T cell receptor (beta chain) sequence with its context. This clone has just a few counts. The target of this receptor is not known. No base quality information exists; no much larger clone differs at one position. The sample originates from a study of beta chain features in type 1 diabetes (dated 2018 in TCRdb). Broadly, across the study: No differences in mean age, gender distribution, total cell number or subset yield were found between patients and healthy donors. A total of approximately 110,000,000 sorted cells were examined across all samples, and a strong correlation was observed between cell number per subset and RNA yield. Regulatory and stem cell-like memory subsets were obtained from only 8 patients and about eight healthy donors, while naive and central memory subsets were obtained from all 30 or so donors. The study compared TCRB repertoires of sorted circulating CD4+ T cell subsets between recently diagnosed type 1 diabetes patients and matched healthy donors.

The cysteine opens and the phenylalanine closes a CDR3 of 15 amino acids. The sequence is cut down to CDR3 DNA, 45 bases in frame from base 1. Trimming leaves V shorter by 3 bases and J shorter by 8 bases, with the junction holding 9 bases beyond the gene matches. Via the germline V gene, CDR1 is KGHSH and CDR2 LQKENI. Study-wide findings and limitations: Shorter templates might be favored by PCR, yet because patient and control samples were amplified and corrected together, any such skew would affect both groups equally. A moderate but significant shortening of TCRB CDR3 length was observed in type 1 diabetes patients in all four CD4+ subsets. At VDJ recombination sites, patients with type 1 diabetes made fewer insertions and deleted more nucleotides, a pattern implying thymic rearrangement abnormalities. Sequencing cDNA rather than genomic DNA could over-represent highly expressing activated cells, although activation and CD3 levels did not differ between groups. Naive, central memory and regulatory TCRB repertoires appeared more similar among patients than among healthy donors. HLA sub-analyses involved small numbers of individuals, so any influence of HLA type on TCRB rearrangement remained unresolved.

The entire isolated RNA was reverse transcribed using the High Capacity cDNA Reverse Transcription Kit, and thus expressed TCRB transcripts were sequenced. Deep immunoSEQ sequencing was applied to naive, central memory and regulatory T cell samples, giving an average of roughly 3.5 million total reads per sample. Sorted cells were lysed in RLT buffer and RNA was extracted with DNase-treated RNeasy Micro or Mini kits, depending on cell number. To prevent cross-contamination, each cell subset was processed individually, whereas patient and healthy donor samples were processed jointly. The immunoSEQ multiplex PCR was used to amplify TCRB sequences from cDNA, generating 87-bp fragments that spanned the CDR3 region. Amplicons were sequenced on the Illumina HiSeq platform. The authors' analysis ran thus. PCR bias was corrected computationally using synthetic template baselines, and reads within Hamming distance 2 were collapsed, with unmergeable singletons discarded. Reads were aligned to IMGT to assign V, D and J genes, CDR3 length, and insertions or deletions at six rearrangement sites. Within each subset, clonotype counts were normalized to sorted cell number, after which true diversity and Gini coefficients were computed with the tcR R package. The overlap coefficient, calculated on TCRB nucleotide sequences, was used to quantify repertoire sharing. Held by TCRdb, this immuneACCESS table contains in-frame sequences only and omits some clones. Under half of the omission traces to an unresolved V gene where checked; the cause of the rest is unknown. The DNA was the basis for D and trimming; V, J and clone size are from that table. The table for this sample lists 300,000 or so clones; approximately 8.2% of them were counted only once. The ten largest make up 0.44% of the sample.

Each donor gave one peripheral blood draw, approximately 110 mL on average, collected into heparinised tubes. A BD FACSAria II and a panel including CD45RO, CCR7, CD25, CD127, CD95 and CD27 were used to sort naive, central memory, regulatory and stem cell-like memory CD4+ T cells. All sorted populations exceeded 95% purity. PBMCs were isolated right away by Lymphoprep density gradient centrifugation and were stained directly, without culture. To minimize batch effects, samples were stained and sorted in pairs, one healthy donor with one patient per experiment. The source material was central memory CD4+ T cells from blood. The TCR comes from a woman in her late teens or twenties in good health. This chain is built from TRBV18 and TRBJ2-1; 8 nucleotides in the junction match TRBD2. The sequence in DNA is TGTGCCAGCTCACCGGTTGCGGGGGGCGGCGATGAGCAGTTCTTC. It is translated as CASSPVAGGGDEQFF.